This passage covers 9 T cell receptor beta chains from one sample sequenced in a study of cytomegalovirus exposure and HLA in healthy donors. The PCR had 60 Vbeta and 13 Jbeta primers. Libraries were prepared by immunoSEQ multiplex PCR; TCRdb keeps only in-frame clonotypes and omits some of them. This table lists 150,000 to 250,000 clones. The sequencing input was PBMCs. The source is a boy aged 5-17 years in good health and CMV-seronegative.

The chain has TRBV7-9 and TRBJ1-1; D gene ambiguous. Between the trimmed V and J ends, which lost 2 bases and 1 base, there was a span of 11 bases. Germline loops: CDR1 SEHNR, CDR2 FQNEAQ (reference sequence). CDR3 length: 15 residues. CDR3 coding DNA: TGTGCCAGCAGCTTATACCAGGATCGGAACACTGAAGCTTTCTTT. Residues: CASSLYQDRNTEAFF.

V usage is TRBV30 and J usage is TRBJ2-1, with 9 bases lining up with TRBD2. Germline CDR1 and CDR2: GTSNPN and SVGIG (reference sequence). V trimming: 4 bases; J trimming: 5 bases; junction bases outside the gene matches: 6. This CDR3 has 14 amino acids. This CDR3 reads CAWNGGGAHNEQFF. CDR3 sequence (DNA): TGTGCCTGGAATGGCGGGGGGGCGCACAATGAGCAGTTCTTC.

The rearrangement joins TRBV25-1 to TRBJ2-7; 8 bases line up with TRBD2. Germline CDR1 MGHDK, CDR2 SYGVNS. CDR3 length equals 13 residues. V trimming: 7 bases; J trimming: 5 bases; junction bases outside the gene matches: 7. CDR3 nucleotide sequence: TGTGCCAGCACCGGGGGGGGCCACGACGAGCAGTACTTC. This encodes CASTGGGHDEQYF.

The V call is TRBV29-1, the J call TRBJ2-7; D uncertain. CDR3 length: 14 amino acids. V was trimmed by 5 bases and J by 6 bases, leaving 20 bases between them. Per the germline V gene, CDR1 is SQVTM and CDR2 is ANQGSEA. CDR3 loop: CSVISAENLGEQYF. The CDR3 DNA is TGCAGCGTTATATCGGCGGAAAACCTCGGCGAGCAGTACTTC.

The rearrangement joins TRBV4-3 to TRBJ1-1; TRBD1 agrees at 9 bases. The V and J ends lost 4 bases and 10 bases, in that order; junction bases with no gene match: 4. Germline CDR1 LGHNA, CDR2 YSLEER. This CDR3 has 12 amino acids. CDR3 sequence reads: CASSPQTGGAFF. In DNA form, the CDR3 reads TGCGCCAGCAGCCCCCAGACAGGGGGAGCTTTCTTT.

V is TRBV6-6 and J is TRBJ2-1, with D possibly TRBD1 on 6 matching bases. Germline loops: CDR1 MNHNY, CDR2 SVGAGI (reference sequence). V was cut by 6 bases and J by 0 bases, with 15 bases left in between. The CDR3 sequence is 16 residues long. The CDR3 coding sequence is TGTGCCAGCAGCCCCAGAACAGGGAGCTCCTACAATGAGCAGTTCTTC. Translated, it gives CASSPRTGSSYNEQFF.

The chain is built from TRBV30 and TRBJ2-5; no firm D call. Germline CDR1 GTSNPN, CDR2 SVGIG (reference sequence). The CDR3 covers 10 residues. The V end was cut by 5 bases, the J end by 3 bases, with 4 bases between. The chain's CDR3 is CAWGEETQYF. CDR3 nucleotides: TGTGCCTGGGGAGAAGAGACCCAGTACTTC.

The chain couples TRBV7-8 to TRBJ1-5, with D perhaps matching TRBD1 (6 bases). Germline V lookup: CDR1 SGHVS, CDR2 FQNEAQ. This CDR3 contains 16 residues. With 1 base removed from V and 1 base from J, the gap between germline ends came to 11 bases. The CDR3 loop reads CASSLEGGTSNQPQHF. The CDR3 bases are TGTGCCAGCAGCTTAGAAGGGGGAACGAGCAATCAGCCCCAGCATTTT. Full variable domain (rest looked up from reference TRBV7-8 and TRBJ1-5): GAGVSQSPRYKVAKRGQDVALRCDPISGHVSLFWYQQALGQGPEFLTYFQNEAQLDKSGLPSDRFFAERPEGSVSTLKIQRTQQEDSAVYLCASSLEGGTSNQPQHFGDGTRLSIL.

The gene calls are TRBV30 and TRBJ1-6; TRBD1 is a possible D gene (5 bases). There are 18 residues in the CDR3. Between the trimmed V and J ends, which lost 5 bases and 5 bases, there was a span of 25 bases. Germline CDR1 reads GTSNPN; CDR2 reads SVGIG (reference sequence). Here the CDR3 reads CAWLPGLTLIHNNSPLHF. DNA of the CDR3: TGTGCCTGGCTCCCGGGACTTACCCTTATTCATAATAATTCACCCCTCCACTTT.